This T cell receptor (beta chain) is from a study of control samples from healthy donors and cancer patients. CDR3 length: 16 amino acids. Trimming left V 1 base short and J 10 bases short, with 20 bases between. Per germline, CDR1 SGHRS and CDR2 YFSETQ. Generated by immunoSEQ multiplex PCR, the TCRdb table keeps only in-frame clones and is missing some. Seen here are more than 85,000 clones, approximately 90% observed once, and the top ten hold approximately 15%. The material sequenced was blood. The source is a woman aged 50 to 60 in good health. The chain links TRBV5-1 to TRBJ1-4, with D perhaps TRBD1 (5 bases). CDR3 region: CASSLTTGPLGPKLFF. The CDR3 DNA follows: TGCGCCAGCAGCTTGACGACCGGGCCCCTGGGACCAAAACTGTTTTTT.